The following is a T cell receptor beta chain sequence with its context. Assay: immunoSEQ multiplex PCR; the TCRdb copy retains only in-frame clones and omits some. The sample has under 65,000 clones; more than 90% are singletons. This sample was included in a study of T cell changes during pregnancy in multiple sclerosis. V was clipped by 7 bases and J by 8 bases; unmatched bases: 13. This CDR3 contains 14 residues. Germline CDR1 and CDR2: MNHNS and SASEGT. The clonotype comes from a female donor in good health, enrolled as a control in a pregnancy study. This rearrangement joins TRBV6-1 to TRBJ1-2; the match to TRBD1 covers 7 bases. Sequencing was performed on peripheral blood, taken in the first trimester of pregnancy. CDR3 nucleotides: TGTGCCAGCATGAGTACAGGGGCTACGGGGGGCTACACCTTC. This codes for CASMSTGATGGYTF.